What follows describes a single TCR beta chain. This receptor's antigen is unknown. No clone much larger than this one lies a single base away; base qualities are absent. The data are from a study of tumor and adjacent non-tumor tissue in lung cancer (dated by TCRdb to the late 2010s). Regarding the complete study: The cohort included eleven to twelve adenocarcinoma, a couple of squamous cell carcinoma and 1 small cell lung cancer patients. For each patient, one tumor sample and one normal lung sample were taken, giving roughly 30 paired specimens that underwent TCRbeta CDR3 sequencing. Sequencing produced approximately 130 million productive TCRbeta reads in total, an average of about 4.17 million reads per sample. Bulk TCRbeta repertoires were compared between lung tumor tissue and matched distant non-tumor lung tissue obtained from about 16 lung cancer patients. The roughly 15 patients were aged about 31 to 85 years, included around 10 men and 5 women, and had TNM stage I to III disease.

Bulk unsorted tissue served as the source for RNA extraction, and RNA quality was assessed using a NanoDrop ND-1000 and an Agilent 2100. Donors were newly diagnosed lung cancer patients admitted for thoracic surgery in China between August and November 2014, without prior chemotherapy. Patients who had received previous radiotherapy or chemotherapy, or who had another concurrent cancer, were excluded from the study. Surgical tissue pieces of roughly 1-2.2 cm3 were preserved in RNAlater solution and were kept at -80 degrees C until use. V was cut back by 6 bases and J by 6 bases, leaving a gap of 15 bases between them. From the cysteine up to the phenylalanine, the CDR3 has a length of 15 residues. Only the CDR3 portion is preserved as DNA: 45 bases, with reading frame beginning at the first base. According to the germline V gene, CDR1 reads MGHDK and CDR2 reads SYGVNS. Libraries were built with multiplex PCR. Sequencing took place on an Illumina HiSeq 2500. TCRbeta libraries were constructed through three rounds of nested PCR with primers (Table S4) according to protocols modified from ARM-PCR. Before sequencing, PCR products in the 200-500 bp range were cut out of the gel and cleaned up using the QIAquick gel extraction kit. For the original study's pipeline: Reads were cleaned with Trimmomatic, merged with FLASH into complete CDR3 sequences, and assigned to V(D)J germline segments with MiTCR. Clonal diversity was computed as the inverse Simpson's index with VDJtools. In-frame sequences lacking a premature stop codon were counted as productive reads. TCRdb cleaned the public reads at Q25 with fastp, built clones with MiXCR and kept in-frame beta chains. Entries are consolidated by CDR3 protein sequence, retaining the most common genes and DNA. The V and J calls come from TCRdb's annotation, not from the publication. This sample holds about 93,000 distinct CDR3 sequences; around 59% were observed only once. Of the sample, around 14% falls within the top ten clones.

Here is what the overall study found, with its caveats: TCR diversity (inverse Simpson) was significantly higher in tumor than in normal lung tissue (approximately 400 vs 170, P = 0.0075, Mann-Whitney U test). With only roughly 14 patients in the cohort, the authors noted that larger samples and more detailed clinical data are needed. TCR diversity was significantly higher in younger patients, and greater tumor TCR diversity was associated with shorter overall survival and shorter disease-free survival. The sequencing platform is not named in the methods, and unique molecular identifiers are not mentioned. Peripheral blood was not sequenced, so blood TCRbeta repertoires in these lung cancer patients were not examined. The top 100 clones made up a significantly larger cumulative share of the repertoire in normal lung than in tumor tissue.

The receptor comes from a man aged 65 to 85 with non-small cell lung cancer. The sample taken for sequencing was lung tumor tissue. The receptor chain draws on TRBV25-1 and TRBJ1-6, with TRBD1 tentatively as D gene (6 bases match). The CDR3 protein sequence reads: CASRGGSAFNSPLHF. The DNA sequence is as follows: TGTGCCAGCAGGGGGGGCTCGGCTTTTAATTCACCCCTCCACTTT.